A selection of T cell receptor beta chains follows, all from one sample in a study of T cells in Graves' hyperthyroidism and ophthalmopathy. From the multiplex PCR reads, TCRdb called clonotypes with MiXCR, one entry per CDR3 protein. This sample yields approximately 560,000 distinct CDR3 sequences, of which more than 45% are seen a single time; about 8.2% belongs to the top ten. Sequencing was carried out using peripheral blood or thyroid tissue (not recorded which). Receptors originate from a woman between 18 and 30 years old with Graves' hyperthyroidism. Both conserved end residues are part of each CDR3. Each record gives: CDR3 DNA, CDR3 protein, clone size, D gene, J gene, V gene. A D gene is named only where the DNA matches it firmly. The listing skips clone size in some rows; elsewhere it reads once, few, many or a size class.

CDR3nt: TGTGCCAGCGGAGATTGGGGTGAGACCCAGTACTTC
CDR3aa: CASGDWGETQYF
abundance: many
d_gene: -
j_gene: TRBJ2-5
v_gene: TRBV2

CDR3nt: TGTGCTAGCAGCCAAGACGGCTGGGCCGCTTTGAACGGGGAGCTGTTTTTT
CDR3aa: CASSQDGWAALNGELFF
abundance: -
d_gene: -
j_gene: TRBJ2-2
v_gene: TRBV7-7

CDR3nt: TGTGCCACCAGCCCGGGGCAGCAGTACTTC
CDR3aa: CATSPGQQYF
abundance: -
d_gene: -
j_gene: TRBJ2-7
v_gene: TRBV15

CDR3nt: TGTGCCATCAGTGAATCCCCTGACTCCTACAAGCAGTACTTC
CDR3aa: CAISESPDSYKQYF
abundance: -
d_gene: -
j_gene: TRBJ2-7
v_gene: TRBV10-3

CDR3nt: TGTGCCAGCAGCCAAACCAGGGAGGAACTGTCTGGAAACACCATATTTTTT
CDR3aa: CASSQTREELSGNTIFF
abundance: once
d_gene: -
j_gene: TRBJ1-3
v_gene: TRBV4-2

CDR3nt: TGCGCCAGCAGCTTGGAGGGGAGCCTTTGGGAGCAGTACTTC
CDR3aa: CASSLEGSLWEQYF
abundance: -
d_gene: -
j_gene: TRBJ2-7
v_gene: TRBV5-1

CDR3nt: TGCAGCGTTATACTGCAAGAGACCCAGTACTTC
CDR3aa: CSVILQETQYF
abundance: many
d_gene: -
j_gene: TRBJ2-5
v_gene: TRBV29-1

CDR3nt: TGTGCCAGCAGCTCAGCGGGAGTGGCCCACGAGCAGTACTTC
CDR3aa: CASSSAGVAHEQYF
abundance: once
d_gene: TRBD2
j_gene: TRBJ2-7
v_gene: TRBV7-9

CDR3nt: TGTGCCAGCAGCTTAGACCCCGCCCGAAACTACGAGCAGTACTTC
CDR3aa: CASSLDPARNYEQYF
abundance: -
d_gene: -
j_gene: TRBJ2-7
v_gene: TRBV7-2

CDR3nt: TGTGCCAGCAAGACTAGCGGGACTGCCGGGGAGCTGTTTTTT
CDR3aa: CASKTSGTAGELFF
abundance: few
d_gene: TRBD2
j_gene: TRBJ2-2
v_gene: TRBV11-2

CDR3nt: TGCAGTGCTAGCGCGGGAGTAAGGGAGACCCAGTACTTC
CDR3aa: CSASAGVRETQYF
abundance: few
d_gene: TRBD2
j_gene: TRBJ2-5
v_gene: TRBV20-1

CDR3nt: TGTGCCATCAGTGAAGGGCGGTACGAGCAGTACTTC
CDR3aa: CAISEGRYEQYF
abundance: many
d_gene: -
j_gene: TRBJ2-7
v_gene: TRBV10-3

CDR3nt: TGTGCAATCGGGGCAGCCCGCTATAATTCACCCCTCCACTTT
CDR3aa: CAIGAARYNSPLHF
abundance: -
d_gene: -
j_gene: TRBJ1-6
v_gene: TRBV7-9

CDR3nt: TGTGCCAGCAGCTTAGCACGCGTAAAGCTCTACGAGCAGTACTTC
CDR3aa: CASSLARVKLYEQYF
abundance: many
d_gene: -
j_gene: TRBJ2-7
v_gene: TRBV7-8

CDR3nt: TGTGCCAGCAGTGAAGTGGCCTGGGGGCCCTCGGATGAAGCTTTCTTT
CDR3aa: CASSEVAWGPSDEAFF
abundance: -
d_gene: -
j_gene: TRBJ1-1
v_gene: TRBV25-1

CDR3nt: TGTGCCAGCAGCGTAGGCCCATCCCAAGAGACCCAGTACTTC
CDR3aa: CASSVGPSQETQYF
abundance: few
d_gene: -
j_gene: TRBJ2-5
v_gene: TRBV9

CDR3nt: TGCAGCAGTTACGATCCGGCCAAACTGTTTTTT
CDR3aa: CSSYDPAKLFF
abundance: -
d_gene: -
j_gene: TRBJ1-4
v_gene: TRBV29-1

CDR3nt: TGTGCCAGCAGTGTCGGACAGAACTATGGCTACACCTTC
CDR3aa: CASSVGQNYGYTF
abundance: many
d_gene: -
j_gene: TRBJ1-2
v_gene: TRBV9

CDR3nt: TGTGCCAGCAGCGAGGGGGCAGGGAGCGGCTACACCTTC
CDR3aa: CASSEGAGSGYTF
abundance: many
d_gene: TRBD1
j_gene: TRBJ1-2
v_gene: TRBV7-6

CDR3nt: TGTGCCAGTAGCACGGCCAACAGGGGCGGAGGCTACACCTTC
CDR3aa: CASSTANRGGGYTF
abundance: -
d_gene: TRBD1
j_gene: TRBJ1-2
v_gene: TRBV19

CDR3nt: TGTGCCAGTAGTAGTCTAGCGGCCTACGAGCAGTACTTC
CDR3aa: CASSSLAAYEQYF
abundance: few
d_gene: TRBD2
j_gene: TRBJ2-7
v_gene: TRBV19

CDR3nt: TGCAGCGTTGGGACAGGGGGCAGGTCCAACTATGGCTACACCTTC
CDR3aa: CSVGTGGRSNYGYTF
abundance: -
d_gene: TRBD1
j_gene: TRBJ1-2
v_gene: TRBV29-1

CDR3nt: TGTGCCACCAGCTCCAGGACAGGGGGTTTGGAGGGCTACACCTTC
CDR3aa: CATSSRTGGLEGYTF
abundance: many
d_gene: TRBD1
j_gene: TRBJ1-2
v_gene: TRBV15

CDR3nt: TGTGCCAGCAGTCCAGGGATGGGAAACACTGAAGCTTTCTTT
CDR3aa: CASSPGMGNTEAFF
abundance: -
d_gene: -
j_gene: TRBJ1-1
v_gene: TRBV25-1

CDR3nt: TGTGCCAGCAGCTTGGGGAGGGAGGACTATGGCTACACCTTC
CDR3aa: CASSLGREDYGYTF
abundance: -
d_gene: -
j_gene: TRBJ1-2
v_gene: TRBV7-9

CDR3nt: TGCAGCTTAGGTTTACAGGGTAAAAACACCATATATTTT
CDR3aa: CSLGLQGKNTIYF
abundance: -
d_gene: -
j_gene: TRBJ1-3
v_gene: TRBV29-1

CDR3nt: TGTGCCAATTCACAGGGGGGGAACACTGAAGCTTTCTTT
CDR3aa: CANSQGGNTEAFF
abundance: many
d_gene: TRBD1
j_gene: TRBJ1-1
v_gene: TRBV10-3

CDR3nt: TGCGCCAGCAGCTTGGATGGCAGCCGCTATGGCTACACCTTC
CDR3aa: CASSLDGSRYGYTF
abundance: -
d_gene: -
j_gene: TRBJ1-2
v_gene: TRBV5-1

CDR3nt: TGTGCCAGCAGTCCCGGACTAGAACGGGCCTACGAGCAGTACTTC
CDR3aa: CASSPGLERAYEQYF
abundance: -
d_gene: TRBD2
j_gene: TRBJ2-7
v_gene: TRBV2

CDR3nt: TGTGCCAGCAACCTAGCGGGAGTTAACGAGCAGTACTTC
CDR3aa: CASNLAGVNEQYF
abundance: -
d_gene: TRBD2
j_gene: TRBJ2-7
v_gene: TRBV9

CDR3nt: TGTGCCATCAGTGAGTCCCCCGGGACTAGCGGGGGAACGAACACCGGGGAGCTGTTTTTT
CDR3aa: CAISESPGTSGGTNTGELFF
abundance: few
d_gene: TRBD2
j_gene: TRBJ2-2
v_gene: TRBV10-3

CDR3nt: TGTGCCACCAGTGACCCAGCGACAGGGGACACTGAAGCTCTCTTT
CDR3aa: CATSDPATGDTEALF
abundance: -
d_gene: TRBD1
j_gene: TRBJ1-1
v_gene: TRBV24-1

CDR3nt: TGTGCCAGCAGCTTAGGTTCTGACAGGGGAACCTACGAGCAGTACTTC
CDR3aa: CASSLGSDRGTYEQYF
abundance: many
d_gene: TRBD1
j_gene: TRBJ2-7
v_gene: TRBV7-6

CDR3nt: TGTGCCAGCAGCTCGAAACTCCGGCGCCGGAACACTGAAGCTTTCTTT
CDR3aa: CASSSKLRRRNTEAFF
abundance: few
d_gene: -
j_gene: TRBJ1-1
v_gene: TRBV7-8

CDR3nt: TGCGCCAGCAGCTTTGGGAGGGACAGGGGGTACGAGCAGTACTTC
CDR3aa: CASSFGRDRGYEQYF
abundance: -
d_gene: TRBD1
j_gene: TRBJ2-7
v_gene: TRBV5-1

CDR3nt: TGCAGTGCTAGGGGTATCAATCAGCCCCAGCATTTT
CDR3aa: CSARGINQPQHF
abundance: few
d_gene: -
j_gene: TRBJ1-5
v_gene: TRBV20-1

CDR3nt: TGCAGTGCTAGTGTAGCGGGAGTTTCCGAGCAGTACTTC
CDR3aa: CSASVAGVSEQYF
abundance: once
d_gene: TRBD2
j_gene: TRBJ2-7
v_gene: TRBV20-1

CDR3nt: TGTGCCAGTACTACAGGGTGGCAGCCCCAGCATTTT
CDR3aa: CASTTGWQPQHF
abundance: -
d_gene: -
j_gene: TRBJ1-5
v_gene: TRBV19

CDR3nt: TGTGCCAGCAGTGGCCTTTTCGGGGAGCTGTTTTTT
CDR3aa: CASSGLFGELFF
abundance: -
d_gene: -
j_gene: TRBJ2-2
v_gene: TRBV2

CDR3nt: TGTGCCACCAGTGATTCGAAGACAGGAGCTGGGTGGGAGACCCAGTACTTC
CDR3aa: CATSDSKTGAGWETQYF
abundance: few
d_gene: -
j_gene: TRBJ2-5
v_gene: TRBV24-1

CDR3nt: TGTGCCAGCAGTGAAAGCTTAGAGTATGGCTACACCTTC
CDR3aa: CASSESLEYGYTF
abundance: many
d_gene: -
j_gene: TRBJ1-2
v_gene: TRBV25-1

CDR3nt: TGTGCCAGCAGCTTGGGGGGGACCAGGGACTCGAACACTGAAGCTTTCTTT
CDR3aa: CASSLGGTRDSNTEAFF
abundance: -
d_gene: -
j_gene: TRBJ1-1
v_gene: TRBV7-9

CDR3nt: TGCAGTGCTAGCCCGAGTAGCGGGCACCAAGAGACCCAGTACTTC
CDR3aa: CSASPSSGHQETQYF
abundance: many
d_gene: TRBD2
j_gene: TRBJ2-5
v_gene: TRBV20-1

CDR3nt: TGCGACAGCGGAGGCGATAGGGCCGATAATGAAAAACTGTTTTTT
CDR3aa: CDSGGDRADNEKLFF
abundance: -
d_gene: -
j_gene: TRBJ1-4
v_gene: TRBV10-2

CDR3nt: TGTGCCAGCAGCCAACCGGGACGGCGAAGTACTGAAGCTTTCTTT
CDR3aa: CASSQPGRRSTEAFF
abundance: few
d_gene: -
j_gene: TRBJ1-1
v_gene: TRBV2

CDR3nt: TGCAGTGCGCCGTTCCGAGACAGGGGGCTGGGTGGCTACACCTTC
CDR3aa: CSAPFRDRGLGGYTF
abundance: -
d_gene: TRBD1
j_gene: TRBJ1-2
v_gene: TRBV20-1

CDR3nt: TGTGCCAGCAGCGTAAACCCGGACGTTAACTATGGCTACACCTTC
CDR3aa: CASSVNPDVNYGYTF
abundance: few
d_gene: -
j_gene: TRBJ1-2
v_gene: TRBV9

CDR3nt: TGCGCCAGCAGCAGGGGACAGGGTGAAAAACTGTTTTTT
CDR3aa: CASSRGQGEKLFF
abundance: -
d_gene: TRBD1
j_gene: TRBJ1-4
v_gene: TRBV5-1

CDR3nt: TGTGCCAGCAGCTTTTATAGCTCCTACGAGCAGTACTTC
CDR3aa: CASSFYSSYEQYF
abundance: few
d_gene: -
j_gene: TRBJ2-7
v_gene: TRBV7-2

CDR3nt: TGCAGCGTTGAGGAGGGGAACACTGAAGCTTTCTTT
CDR3aa: CSVEEGNTEAFF
abundance: many
d_gene: -
j_gene: TRBJ1-1
v_gene: TRBV29-1